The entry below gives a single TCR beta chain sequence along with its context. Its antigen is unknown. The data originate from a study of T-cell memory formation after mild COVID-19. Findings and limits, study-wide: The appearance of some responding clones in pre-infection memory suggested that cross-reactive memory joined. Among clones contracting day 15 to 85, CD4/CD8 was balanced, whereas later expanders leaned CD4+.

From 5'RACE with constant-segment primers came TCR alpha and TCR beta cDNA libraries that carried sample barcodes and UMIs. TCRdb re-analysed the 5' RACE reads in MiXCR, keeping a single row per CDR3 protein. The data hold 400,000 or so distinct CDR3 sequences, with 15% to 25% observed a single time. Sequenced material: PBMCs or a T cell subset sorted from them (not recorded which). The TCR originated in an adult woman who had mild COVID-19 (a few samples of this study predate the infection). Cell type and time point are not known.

The CDR3 DNA reads as TGTGCCAGCAGGACAGGGATTAACTACGAGCAGTACTTC. This translates into CASRTGINYEQYF. The chain recombines TRBV27 with TRBJ2-7; TRBD1 agrees at 7 bases. The CDR3 covers 13 residues. Germline loops: CDR1 MNHEY, CDR2 SMNVEV (reference sequence). Losses at the gene ends were 6 bases for V and 3 bases for J; bases not matched to a gene: 5.